This note documents a single TCR beta chain sequence. The source of the sample is a study of OX40 agonist ivuxolimab in advanced cancers. Produced via immunoSEQ multiplex PCR; TCRdb's table is partial and in-frame only. Of about 6,000 clones in the sample, around 81% were seen once. Germline CDR1 MGHRA, CDR2 YSYEKL. This CDR3 contains 16 residues. Losses at the gene ends were 3 bases for V and 5 bases for J; bases not matched to a gene: 8. Patients were ineligible given autoimmune disease history or systemic immunosuppression. The chain carries TRBV4-1 and TRBJ1-4; 8 bases agree with TRBD1. The sequence was collected from an adult with an advanced solid tumor such as melanoma, head and neck, liver or kidney cancer. Here the sequenced sample was CD4+ or CD8+ T cells sorted from blood, taken in a trial of the OX40 agonist ivuxolimab. This CDR3 reads CASSQARGQENEKLFF. The CDR3 DNA sequence: TGCGCCAGCAGCCAGGCAAGGGGACAGGAGAATGAAAAACTGTTTTTT.